This T cell receptor (beta chain) was found in a study of cytomegalovirus exposure and HLA in healthy donors. This CDR3 has 17 amino acids. Deletions cut 0 bases from V and 5 bases from J, with 19 bases between. Germline V gene lookup returns CDR1 SGHVS and CDR2 FQNEAQ. Study-wide results and limits: Many donors shared some public TCRs, even though most TCR sequences were rare. Per published accounts, TCR beta sequences correctly predicted the HLA-A and HLA-B alleles of most subjects.

As concerns this clone: Its antigen is currently unknown.

60 Vbeta and 13 Jbeta primers were used in PCR. TCRdb keeps only in-frame clones here, not all; method: immunoSEQ multiplex PCR. Here the sample spans around 99,000 clones, more than 65% being singletons. This receptor was obtained from a man aged 25-40 years in good health and CMV-seronegative. The sequenced material came from PBMCs. The chain is built from TRBV7-8 and TRBJ1-1; a possible D gene is TRBD1 (6 bases). The CDR3 protein is CASSLAWGNRVMTEAFF. The CDR3 coding sequence is TGTGCCAGCAGCTTAGCGTGGGGGAACAGGGTAATGACTGAAGCTTTCTTT. Looking up the rest from reference TRBV7-8 and TRBJ1-1 gives the full variable domain: GAGVSQSPRYKVAKRGQDVALRCDPISGHVSLFWYQQALGQGPEFLTYFQNEAQLDKSGLPSDRFFAERPEGSVSTLKIQRTQQEDSAVYLCASSLAWGNRVMTEAFFGQGTRLTVV.